This T cell receptor beta chain emerged from a study of cytomegalovirus exposure and HLA in healthy donors (dated by TCRdb to about 2017). With regard to the full study: According to an earlier analysis of several hundred of the donors, about 179 million T cells yielded 117 million unique TCR beta sequences and approximately 300 Gb of sequence data. The study aimed to test whether signatures of past pathogen exposure could be identified by cataloging public T cell receptors. To predict cytomegalovirus infection status, the study brought together high-throughput TCR immunosequencing, statistical association of individual TCRs with disease status, and machine learning. Among several hundred genotyped donors of the cohort, an average of approximately 220,000 unique TCR beta nucleotide sequences was sequenced per donor, of which roughly 17% were non-productive. Donor age, sex, ethnicity and CMV serostatus were collected together with the repertoire data. A handful of DR-DQ haplotypes were handled as single units for association and clustering because linkage in the cohort was strong. To decide whether each TCR beta V gene segment behaved as functional or pseudogenic, an earlier analysis of some 580 of the donors relied on high-throughput TCR beta sequencing. The genetic ancestry cluster associated with self-reported Caucasian donors included about 84% of the approximately 410 genotyped donors. The number of donors typed differed by locus, with 629-630 for A, B, C, DRB1 and DQB1, roughly 520 for DQA1, about 610 for DPA1, and around 450 for DPB1. All discovery cohort repertoires had been generated on a single sequencing platform. Approximately 300 gigabases of sequencing data and roughly 90 million unique TCR sequences were included in an early release covering about 620 HLA-typed donors. A later analysis re-analyzed previously published TCR beta repertoires from about 600 donors and added high-resolution HLA genotyping to study TCR occurrence patterns. A later genetic analysis used genome-wide SNP genotypes for about 55% of the 666 donors, treating that subset as a discovery cohort. Rather than drawing on any new phenotypic data, the later analysis identified candidate immune exposures from TCR beta sequences and the way those sequences occurred across donors. Class I and class II HLA loci were covered by the typing at four-digit resolution. Along with the roughly 670-subject first cohort, a separate validation cohort of over a hundred different subjects was used. Using immunosequencing, the study profiled T cell repertoires from 640 or so subjects and related those repertoires to cytomegalovirus serostatus.

The full study reports these points: Most TCR sequences were seen in very few donors, while some public TCRs were found in many individuals. A total of 150 to 200 TCR beta chains were listed by the study as associated with cytomegalovirus. Correlated functional status among segregating V segments might be attributable to linkage disequilibrium, but an unknown experimental factor could not be ruled out. When HLA alleles, especially DR and DQ, strongly co-occurred, TCR associations were difficult to assign to individual alleles. The only immune exposure information available for the cohort was CMV serostatus. Some IMGT-functional V segments, including TRBV6-2 and TRBV6-3, could not be distinguished by the 87-base-pair reads and were therefore excluded. In a later analysis, HLA-associated TCR beta chains were found to be more clonally expanded and to have lower generation probabilities than equally common non-associated chains. The classifier was reported to diagnose cytomegalovirus status with high specificity and sensitivity in both the original cohort and the validation cohort. A further reported finding was that TCR beta sequences accurately predicted the HLA-A and HLA-B alleles for most subjects in the first cohort. In this cohort, only TCR beta chains were sequenced, and detectable features were limited by the absence of alpha or paired-chain data. In a later genetic analysis, fewer N-insertions in productive TCRs were reported among donors in an Asian-associated ancestry cluster than the approximately 710-donor mean. According to a later analysis, TCR association rates differed among HLA loci, with DRB1 alleles showing the most associated TCRs and HLA-C alleles showing the fewest. In an earlier analysis of under 600 of the donors, most TCR beta V segments were observed in productive rearrangements about 87% or about 30% of the time, broadly matching IMGT annotations. In a later analysis, about 16,000 TCR beta sequences were associated with specific HLA alleles at a false discovery rate of 0.05. In vitro tests confirmed that a few of the cytomegalovirus-associated TCR beta chains recognize cytomegalovirus antigens. The earlier analysis of 587 of the donors excluded fewer than 20 rarely observed V segments, including chromosome 9 orphons, because counts were too low. It was suggested by the authors that the approach could potentially be generalized to other disease states and immunological phenotypes. In a later analysis, several top co-occurrence clusters were reported to appear linked to parvovirus B19, influenza, CMV and Epstein-Barr virus. In a later analysis, most CMV-associated TCR beta chains were found to appear HLA-restricted, with HLA associations seemingly driven largely by CMV exposure. A group of highly shared sequence variants was considered likely to be a technical artifact of the sequencing pipeline. V-gene and J-gene trimming of TCR beta chains was associated with a missense DCLRE1C variant in a later genetic analysis, and the association was replicated in an independent cohort. Because HLA typing was missing for some donors at each locus, association tests included only the typed subset. Sequencing depth was assumed to be roughly uniform across donors in the presence/absence analyses, though that assumption may not hold.

In total, around 600 healthy bone marrow donors made up the cohort. At the time of sampling, all cohort members were nominally healthy, though unrecorded immune exposures were likely present. The donor was CMV seropositive and was included in the group of some 290 seropositive cohort members. Every donor gave a peripheral blood sample, and the peripheral blood mononuclear cells from that sample were used for TCR beta sequencing. The Qiagen DNeasy Blood Extraction Kit was used to extract genomic DNA from the blood cell samples. From the cysteine through the phenylalanine, the CDR3 covers 15 amino acids. Here the CDR3 DNA is all that survives: 45 bases in frame from base 1. V lost 6 bases and J lost 6 bases; the stretch between them is 21 bases long. CDR1 and CDR2 are drawn from the germline V gene: MNHNS, SASEGT. Only a few counts were recorded for this clone. Its antigen is unknown. Per-base quality was not reported, and no clone a single base away is much larger than it.

Library prep was done by the immunoSEQ multiplex PCR assay. A mixture of 60 forward primers for TCR Vbeta segments and 13 reverse primers for TCR Jbeta segments was used in the multiplex PCR. The CDR3 region of rearranged TCR beta genes was amplified from genomic DNA by a multiplex PCR assay. The amplified TCR beta libraries were sequenced on the Illumina HiSeq System as 87-base-pair reads. The paper's data handling went like this. In a later analysis, tens of millions of unique TCR beta chains were counted across the approximately 640 repertoires, and roughly 9.9 million of these chains were shared by at least two donors. To remove PCR and sequencing errors, raw reads were error-corrected and collapsed into unique sequences using a nearest-neighbor algorithm that merged closely related sequences. Alignment of CDR3 sequences to IMGT reference sequences was used to assign V, D and J gene segments. Each retained sequence needed at least a six-nucleotide match to both a V gene segment and a J gene segment. A rearrangement was called productive if the CDR3 had no stop codons and remained in frame with V and J, and every other rearrangement was called non-productive. Following IMGT convention, CDR3 was defined as the stretch from the second conserved V-encoded cysteine to the conserved J-encoded phenylalanine. The earlier analysis of fewer than 750 of the donors excluded sequences that lacked an unambiguous match to a single V gene segment. An earlier analysis of a few hundred of the donors called V segments functional above 56.7% productive rearrangements and segregating when the between-donor standard deviation exceeded 5%. A statistical classification framework was built for diagnosing cytomegalovirus status from the catalog of TCR beta chain sequences. In a later analysis, V and J genes were assigned by comparing TCR nucleotide sequences against IMGT/GENE-DB human TR gene sequences. The TCRdist pipeline was used in a later analysis to assign CDR3 sequences and most-parsimonious VDJ recombination scenarios. A later analysis defined each TCR beta chain by its CDR3 amino acid sequence plus V-gene family, and excluded reads lacking a unique V-gene family. A later analysis removed over 500 highly shared, low-generation-probability nucleotide sequences to deal with suspected cross-contamination and a sequencing artifact. In a later analysis, a clonal expansion index for each public chain was calculated from normalized within-repertoire ranks of inferred template counts. Generation probabilities in a later analysis came from a VDJ recombination model fitted to out-of-frame rearrangements, and those results were checked against IGoR. Hypergeometric tests were used in a later analysis to score TCR-TCR, TCR-HLA and TCR-CMV co-occurrence, with a repertoire-size bias correction applied to the TCR pairs. A later analysis estimated false discovery rates by permuting HLA or CMV assignments 20 times. A later analysis grouped co-occurring TCRs with DBSCAN, adding TCRdist sequence similarity when clustering within HLA-allele-positive subsets. Repertoires with fewer than 30,000 or more than 120,000 public chains were left out of co-occurrence clustering, as were a handful of repertoires with anomalous nucleotide sharing. The table comes from immuneACCESS by way of TCRdb, which keeps in-frame sequences with V and J called. Part of the clones is missing from these tables; in studies checked, under half for an unresolved V gene and the rest for unknown reasons. The DNA was the basis for D and trimming; V, J and clone size are from that table. The sample table shows roughly 200,000 clones, and around 80% are seen once. Around 4.3% of the sample goes to the ten largest clones.

The specimen was PBMCs. This TCR was recovered from a woman under 40 in good health and CMV-seropositive. The rearranged chain carries TRBV6-1 and TRBJ2-7; TRBD2 could be the D gene, as 6 bases match. The DNA sequence follows: TGTGCCAGCAGGTTTGGACTGGGGGGTGGGAGCGAGCAGTACTTC. This encodes CASRFGLGGGSEQYF.